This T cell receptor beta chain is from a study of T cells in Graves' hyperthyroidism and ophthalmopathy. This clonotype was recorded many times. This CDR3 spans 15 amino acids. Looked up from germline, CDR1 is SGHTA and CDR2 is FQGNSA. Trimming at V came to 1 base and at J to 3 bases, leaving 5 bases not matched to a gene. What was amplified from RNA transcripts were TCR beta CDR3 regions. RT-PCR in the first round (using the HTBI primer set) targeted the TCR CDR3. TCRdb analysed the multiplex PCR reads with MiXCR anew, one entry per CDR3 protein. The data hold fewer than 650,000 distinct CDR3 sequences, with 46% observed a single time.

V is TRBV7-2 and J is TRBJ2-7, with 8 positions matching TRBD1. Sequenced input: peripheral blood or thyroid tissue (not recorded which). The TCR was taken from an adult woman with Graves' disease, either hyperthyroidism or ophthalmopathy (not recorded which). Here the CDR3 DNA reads TGTGCCAGCAGCTTAGGGTCAGGGGGCAGCTACGAGCAGTACTTC. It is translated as CASSLGSGGSYEQYF.